This TCR beta chain derives from a study of post-analysis software for immune sequencing data. Whole-study results and caveats: Controls had lower frequencies than patients of roughly five TRBV segments, which included TRBV5-6, TRBV5-1 and TRBV20-1.

Germline assignment: CDR1 ENHRY and CDR2 SYGVKD. Deletions cut 3 bases from V and 7 bases from J, with 12 bases between. The CDR3 spans 13 residues. With respect to this clonotype: Its target is not known.

Incorporated into the TCR beta cDNA libraries were unique molecular identifiers, which served to reduce PCR and sequencing biases. TCRdb ran MiXCR on the PCR reads and lists one entry per CDR3 protein. The sample gives 350,000 to 450,000 distinct CDR3 sequences, 39% of which show up once; approximately 7.7% is in the top ten. The chain uses TRBV10-3 and TRBJ1-1; D might be TRBD1 (5 bases). The sample comprised blood. The receptor comes from a girl aged 2 to 9 with multiple sclerosis. As DNA, the CDR3 is TGTGCCATCAGTGACAGGGCTTCGGGTGAAGCTTTCTTT. This encodes CAISDRASGEAFF.